The T cell receptor beta chain under discussion was sequenced for a study of metastatic and nonmetastatic thyroid tumors. Thyroid surgery had not been preceded by any treatment in any patient. J lost 4 bases, V lost 4 bases, and 1 base had no gene match. The CDR3 sequence is 13 residues long. The V gene's germline CDR1 is ENHRY and CDR2 SYGVKD. This clone was found many times. The final CDR3 position lacks the conserved phenylalanine or tryptophan, pointing to a likely read error. TCRdb re-called clones via MiXCR from the PCR reads. In the table there are roughly 22,000 clones, 35% to 45% of which are singletons.

Sample: blood. This clonotype was sampled from a male donor with papillary thyroid cancer or a benign thyroid nodule (not recorded which). Some clones in this sample may be carry-over from other donors' samples. The J gene is TRBJ2-1, the V gene TRBV10-3; 7 nucleotides line up with TRBD1. The CDR3 spells CAISGTGYNEQFV. The CDR3 DNA reads as TGTGCCATCAGTGGGACAGGTTACAATGAGCAGTTCGTC.